A selection of T cell receptor beta chains follows, all from one sample in a study of cytomegalovirus exposure and HLA in healthy donors. TCRdb's copy holds only in-frame clones and misses some; the assay was immunoSEQ multiplex PCR. The repertoire consists of 150,000 to 200,000 clones, with around 75% occurring once and the leading ten covering roughly 1.4%. The sample consisted of PBMCs. Receptors originate from a woman between 50 and 59 years old in good health and CMV-seronegative. Each CDR3 is given with its conserved first and last residue. Each record gives: CDR3 DNA, CDR3 protein, clone size, V gene, D gene, J gene. D genes are given only for firm matches. Size is stated for part of the rows, as once, few or many counts, or as a class when the clone is expanded.

cdr3_nt: TGCGCCAGCAGCCTACTGACTAGCGGGAGGCGGAATGAGCAGTTCTTC
cdr3_aa: CASSLLTSGRRNEQFF
clone_size: .
v_call: TRBV5-1
d_call: TRBD2
j_call: TRBJ2-1

cdr3_nt: TGTGCCAGCAGCCCCGGGGTCTTAGATCGCGAGACCCAGTACTTC
cdr3_aa: CASSPGVLDRETQYF
clone_size: .
v_call: TRBV7-9
d_call: .
j_call: TRBJ2-5

cdr3_nt: TGTGCCAGCAGCCGGGGGGGGGCAACTAATGAAAAACTGTTTTTT
cdr3_aa: CASSRGGATNEKLFF
clone_size: .
v_call: TRBV11-2
d_call: .
j_call: TRBJ1-4

cdr3_nt: TGTGCCAGCAGCTTAGCAGCTAAGGCAGGATCACCCCTCCACTTT
cdr3_aa: CASSLAAKAGSPLHF
clone_size: once
v_call: TRBV11-1
d_call: .
j_call: TRBJ1-6

cdr3_nt: TGCGCCAGCAGTGAGGGAGACAGCAAAAACATTCAGTACTTC
cdr3_aa: CASSEGDSKNIQYF
clone_size: once
v_call: TRBV10-2
d_call: .
j_call: TRBJ2-4

cdr3_nt: TGTGCCACCAGCAGAGATAGCACAGGCTATGGCTACACCTTC
cdr3_aa: CATSRDSTGYGYTF
clone_size: .
v_call: TRBV15
d_call: .
j_call: TRBJ1-2

cdr3_nt: TGTGCCAGCAGTGAACTCAGCGGGGGTTTCTCTGGGGCCAACGTCCTGACTTTC
cdr3_aa: CASSELSGGFSGANVLTF
clone_size: .
v_call: TRBV6-1
d_call: TRBD2
j_call: TRBJ2-6

cdr3_nt: TGTGCCAGCAGCTCAGCGGGAGGGGTCTCTGAGCAGTACTTC
cdr3_aa: CASSSAGGVSEQYF
clone_size: .
v_call: TRBV7-6
d_call: TRBD2
j_call: TRBJ2-7

cdr3_nt: TGTGCCAGCAGTTCCGGGGGGGCCTATGGCTACACCTTC
cdr3_aa: CASSSGGAYGYTF
clone_size: .
v_call: TRBV28
d_call: .
j_call: TRBJ1-2

cdr3_nt: TGTGCCAGCAGTTTAGATTCAGGAACCTATGGCTACACCTTC
cdr3_aa: CASSLDSGTYGYTF
clone_size: .
v_call: TRBV27
d_call: .
j_call: TRBJ1-2

cdr3_nt: TGTGCCAGCAGCCAAGCGGGCGGGACAGGGGGCTATTACGAGCAGTACTTC
cdr3_aa: CASSQAGGTGGYYEQYF
clone_size: .
v_call: TRBV4-2
d_call: TRBD1
j_call: TRBJ2-7

cdr3_nt: TGTGCCAGCAGCTTAGAAGCAGGGTATGGCTACACCTTC
cdr3_aa: CASSLEAGYGYTF
clone_size: .
v_call: TRBV7-9
d_call: .
j_call: TRBJ1-2

cdr3_nt: TGTGCCAGCAGCGGGGGCAGGGTCTATGGCTACACCTTC
cdr3_aa: CASSGGRVYGYTF
clone_size: .
v_call: TRBV9
d_call: .
j_call: TRBJ1-2

cdr3_nt: TGTGCCAGCTCACCGGACTTTGGCTCTGGGGCCAACGTCCTGACTTTC
cdr3_aa: CASSPDFGSGANVLTF
clone_size: .
v_call: TRBV18
d_call: .
j_call: TRBJ2-6

cdr3_nt: TGTGCCAGTAGTATACAGAAGACTCTCAATCAGCCCCAGCATTTT
cdr3_aa: CASSIQKTLNQPQHF
clone_size: few
v_call: TRBV19
d_call: .
j_call: TRBJ1-5

cdr3_nt: TGTGCCAGCAGTGAGGGACTAGCCTACAATGAGCAGTTCTTC
cdr3_aa: CASSEGLAYNEQFF
clone_size: few
v_call: TRBV2
d_call: TRBD2
j_call: TRBJ2-1

cdr3_nt: TGTTCCAGCAGCTTAAGGGTGGGGCAGGGGAGAAATGGCTACACCTTC
cdr3_aa: CSSSLRVGQGRNGYTF
clone_size: once
v_call: TRBV7-9
d_call: .
j_call: TRBJ1-2

cdr3_nt: TGTGCCAGCAGACGTAACTCGGGGGGGAGGCAGTTCTTC
cdr3_aa: CASRRNSGGRQFF
clone_size: once
v_call: TRBV7-6
d_call: TRBD2
j_call: TRBJ2-1

cdr3_nt: TGTGCCAGCAGCTTGTCACGGACAGGGAGCTACAATGAGCAGTTCTTC
cdr3_aa: CASSLSRTGSYNEQFF
clone_size: .
v_call: TRBV7-9
d_call: TRBD1
j_call: TRBJ2-1

cdr3_nt: TGTGCCAGCAGGCCCCTAGCGGGGGTCGGGGAGCTGTTTTTT
cdr3_aa: CASRPLAGVGELFF
clone_size: .
v_call: TRBV27
d_call: TRBD2
j_call: TRBJ2-2

cdr3_nt: TGTGCCAGCAATATTAGGACTAGCGGACAGAAAAACATTCAGTACTTC
cdr3_aa: CASNIRTSGQKNIQYF
clone_size: .
v_call: TRBV28
d_call: TRBD2
j_call: TRBJ2-4

cdr3_nt: TGTGCCAGCTCACCTTTCCGGACACCGAATCCCTTTAACTATGGCTACACCTTC
cdr3_aa: CASSPFRTPNPFNYGYTF
clone_size: .
v_call: TRBV18
d_call: .
j_call: TRBJ1-2

cdr3_nt: TGTGCCAGCAGCCTTCCCTACGAGCAGTACTTC
cdr3_aa: CASSLPYEQYF
clone_size: .
v_call: TRBV6-5
d_call: .
j_call: TRBJ2-7

cdr3_nt: TGTGCCAGCAGCTCTACGGGACAGGGGAAGAGCTACGAGCAGTACTTC
cdr3_aa: CASSSTGQGKSYEQYF
clone_size: .
v_call: TRBV7-3
d_call: TRBD1
j_call: TRBJ2-7

cdr3_nt: TGTGCCAGCAGCTTAGTGGCCAGGGGGTGGTCAGATACGCAGTATTTT
cdr3_aa: CASSLVARGWSDTQYF
clone_size: .
v_call: TRBV7-8
d_call: TRBD1
j_call: TRBJ2-3

cdr3_nt: TGTGCCAGCAGCGTAGGGATCGGGACTAGCGGGGGGAGGGAGACCCAGTACTTC
cdr3_aa: CASSVGIGTSGGRETQYF
clone_size: .
v_call: TRBV9
d_call: TRBD2
j_call: TRBJ2-5

cdr3_nt: TGTGCCAGCAGCCCAAGCGGGGGGCCCTATGAGCAGTTCTTC
cdr3_aa: CASSPSGGPYEQFF
clone_size: .
v_call: TRBV9
d_call: TRBD2
j_call: TRBJ2-1

cdr3_nt: TGTGCCAGCAGTTTATTTGGGCAGGGATGGACTGAAGCTTTCTTT
cdr3_aa: CASSLFGQGWTEAFF
clone_size: few
v_call: TRBV28
d_call: .
j_call: TRBJ1-1

cdr3_nt: TGTGCCAGCAGCCAAGATTTAGGGGCCAACTATGGCTACACCTTC
cdr3_aa: CASSQDLGANYGYTF
clone_size: once
v_call: TRBV4-2
d_call: .
j_call: TRBJ1-2

cdr3_nt: TGTGCCAGCAGTCACATCGGGGATGGCTACACCTTC
cdr3_aa: CASSHIGDGYTF
clone_size: .
v_call: TRBV6-7
d_call: .
j_call: TRBJ1-2

cdr3_nt: TGCGCCAGCAGCCAATTGCTATGGGGCCACGATGGCTACACCTTC
cdr3_aa: CASSQLLWGHDGYTF
clone_size: .
v_call: TRBV4-1
d_call: .
j_call: TRBJ1-2